The T cell receptor beta chain described here comes from a study of CD8+ T cells in alopecia areata. V shed 3 bases and J shed 3 bases, with 9 bases lying between them. The germline V gene has CDR1 KGHSH and CDR2 LQKENI. This CDR3 has 13 residues. A note on this clone: The same CDR3 is also encoded by other DNA sequences in this sample.

As the sequencing template, cDNA was produced by extracting RNA and reverse transcribing it. Libraries were prepared by immunoSEQ multiplex PCR; TCRdb keeps only in-frame clonotypes and omits some of them. The sample lists 45,000 to 70,000 clones, around 96% seen once, with roughly 26% in the top ten. The genes are TRBV18 and TRBJ2-7; possibly TRBD1 for D (6 bases). This TCR came from a human donor with alopecia areata. Sequenced here: CD8+ T cells sorted from blood, sampled at week 0. The CDR3 loop is CASSPPDSYEQYF. The CDR3 region has the DNA TGTGCCAGCTCACCGCCGGACAGCTACGAGCAGTACTTC.